Listed below are T cell receptor beta chains from one sample, sequenced in a study of cytomegalovirus exposure and HLA in healthy donors. Libraries were prepared by immunoSEQ multiplex PCR; TCRdb keeps only in-frame clonotypes and omits some of them. The sample holds roughly 140,000 clones, 73% seen once. The sequenced sample consisted of PBMCs. The receptors derive from a human donor in good health. Each CDR3 is given with its conserved first and last residue. The order of the fields is D gene, J gene, clone size, V gene, CDR3 protein, CDR3 DNA. A D gene is named only where the DNA matches it firmly. Rows give clone size only sometimes, using once, few, many, or a class for an expanded clone.

d_gene: TRBD2
j_gene: TRBJ2-7
abundance: NA
v_gene: TRBV27
CDR3aa: CASSFRSGGRGQYF
CDR3nt: TGTGCCAGCAGTTTTCGCAGCGGGGGGAGAGGGCAGTACTTC

d_gene: NA
j_gene: TRBJ2-7
abundance: NA
v_gene: TRBV5-6
CDR3aa: CASSLALAPEQYF
CDR3nt: TGTGCCAGCAGCTTGGCCTTGGCACCAGAGCAGTACTTC

d_gene: TRBD2
j_gene: TRBJ2-1
abundance: NA
v_gene: TRBV11-2
CDR3aa: CASSTLAGGVHNEQFF
CDR3nt: TGTGCCAGCAGCACTTTAGCGGGGGGAGTCCACAATGAGCAGTTCTTC

d_gene: NA
j_gene: TRBJ2-4
abundance: NA
v_gene: TRBV7-9
CDR3aa: CASSTVAKNIQYF
CDR3nt: TGTGCCAGTTCGACAGTAGCCAAAAACATTCAGTACTTC

d_gene: NA
j_gene: TRBJ2-5
abundance: NA
v_gene: TRBV18
CDR3aa: CASSPLSVEETQYF
CDR3nt: TGTGCCAGCTCACCACTTTCTGTTGAAGAGACCCAGTACTTC

d_gene: NA
j_gene: TRBJ2-3
abundance: NA
v_gene: TRBV4-1
CDR3aa: CASSQVGDTQYF
CDR3nt: TGCGCCAGCAGCCAAGTCGGAGATACGCAGTATTTT

d_gene: TRBD1
j_gene: TRBJ1-1
abundance: few
v_gene: TRBV29-1
CDR3aa: CSVLGQGFLTEAFF
CDR3nt: TGCAGCGTTTTGGGACAGGGGTTTTTGACTGAAGCTTTCTTT

d_gene: TRBD2
j_gene: TRBJ2-7
abundance: once
v_gene: TRBV25-1
CDR3aa: CASSPLAANPYEQYF
CDR3nt: TGTGCCAGCAGTCCGCTAGCGGCGAACCCCTACGAGCAGTACTTC

d_gene: NA
j_gene: TRBJ1-3
abundance: few
v_gene: TRBV5-1
CDR3aa: CASSLGGGLSGNTIYF
CDR3nt: TGCGCCAGCAGCTTGGGGGGGGGCCTCTCTGGAAACACCATATATTTT

d_gene: TRBD2
j_gene: TRBJ2-5
abundance: NA
v_gene: TRBV9
CDR3aa: CASSSRTSAHF
CDR3nt: TGTGCCAGCAGCTCTCGGACTAGCGCGCACTTC

d_gene: NA
j_gene: TRBJ1-5
abundance: NA
v_gene: TRBV27
CDR3aa: CASSIRGGNQPQHF
CDR3nt: TGTGCCAGCAGTATCAGGGGCGGCAATCAGCCCCAGCATTTT

d_gene: TRBD1
j_gene: TRBJ1-2
abundance: NA
v_gene: TRBV2
CDR3aa: CASTGDRLNYGYTF
CDR3nt: TGTGCCAGCACCGGGGACAGATTAAACTATGGCTACACCTTC

d_gene: NA
j_gene: TRBJ2-6
abundance: few
v_gene: TRBV19
CDR3aa: CASSIYGAGANVLTF
CDR3nt: TGTGCCAGTAGTATTTATGGGGCGGGGGCCAACGTCCTGACTTTC

d_gene: NA
j_gene: TRBJ1-2
abundance: NA
v_gene: TRBV6-5
CDR3aa: CASLGDRPYGYTF
CDR3nt: TGTGCCAGCCTAGGCGACAGACCCTATGGCTACACCTTC

d_gene: NA
j_gene: TRBJ1-1
abundance: NA
v_gene: TRBV6-1
CDR3aa: CASSEIGLLEAFF
CDR3nt: TGTGCCAGCAGTGAAATTGGGCTTCTTGAGGCTTTCTTT

d_gene: NA
j_gene: TRBJ2-5
abundance: NA
v_gene: TRBV7-9
CDR3aa: CASSLYVGQQETQYF
CDR3nt: TGTGCCAGCAGCTTATATGTGGGCCAGCAAGAGACCCAGTACTTC

d_gene: NA
j_gene: TRBJ2-5
abundance: NA
v_gene: TRBV7-2
CDR3aa: CASTLTDQETQYF
CDR3nt: TGTGCCAGCACCCTGACTGATCAAGAGACCCAGTACTTC

d_gene: NA
j_gene: TRBJ1-2
abundance: NA
v_gene: TRBV25-1
CDR3aa: CASSEYGRAYGYTF
CDR3nt: TGTGCCAGCAGTGAATATGGCAGGGCCTATGGCTACACCTTC

d_gene: TRBD1
j_gene: TRBJ1-1
abundance: few
v_gene: TRBV7-9
CDR3aa: CASSVGQGVEAFF
CDR3nt: TGTGCCAGCAGCGTGGGACAGGGAGTTGAAGCTTTCTTT

d_gene: NA
j_gene: TRBJ2-1
abundance: NA
v_gene: TRBV11-1
CDR3aa: CASSPWTASNEQFF
CDR3nt: TGTGCCAGCAGCCCCTGGACAGCCTCCAATGAGCAGTTCTTC

d_gene: TRBD1
j_gene: TRBJ2-7
abundance: NA
v_gene: TRBV27
CDR3aa: CASSPGQGAYEQYF
CDR3nt: TGTGCCAGCAGTCCGGGACAGGGGGCCTACGAGCAGTACTTC

d_gene: TRBD2
j_gene: TRBJ2-2
abundance: NA
v_gene: TRBV5-5
CDR3aa: CASTPSGPLGTGELFF
CDR3nt: TGTGCCAGCACCCCTAGCGGTCCGCTGGGGACCGGGGAGCTGTTTTTT

d_gene: TRBD1
j_gene: TRBJ2-7
abundance: NA
v_gene: TRBV27
CDR3aa: CASSRMGQGEYEQYF
CDR3nt: TGTGCCAGCAGTAGGATGGGACAGGGAGAGTACGAGCAGTACTTC

d_gene: NA
j_gene: TRBJ1-2
abundance: NA
v_gene: TRBV2
CDR3aa: CASSLSHGYTF
CDR3nt: TGTGCCAGCAGTCTAAGCCATGGCTACACCTTC

d_gene: TRBD1
j_gene: TRBJ1-1
abundance: NA
v_gene: TRBV5-1
CDR3aa: CASSLGLMGTGRSEAFF
CDR3nt: TGCGCCAGCAGCTTGGGGTTGATGGGGACAGGTAGGTCTGAAGCTTTCTTT

d_gene: TRBD2
j_gene: TRBJ2-1
abundance: NA
v_gene: TRBV9
CDR3aa: CASSTSDKTHSYNEQFF
CDR3nt: TGTGCCAGCAGTACTAGCGACAAAACCCACTCCTACAATGAGCAGTTCTTC

d_gene: NA
j_gene: TRBJ1-1
abundance: NA
v_gene: TRBV19
CDR3aa: CASTGLGEVAFF
CDR3nt: TGTGCCAGCACTGGGTTGGGGGAGGTAGCTTTCTTT

d_gene: TRBD2
j_gene: TRBJ2-1
abundance: NA
v_gene: TRBV18
CDR3aa: CASSPPGLAPVNEQFF
CDR3nt: TGTGCCAGCTCACCACCTGGACTAGCGCCGGTCAATGAGCAGTTCTTC

d_gene: NA
j_gene: TRBJ1-5
abundance: NA
v_gene: TRBV28
CDR3aa: CASREWGDNQPRHF
CDR3nt: TGTGCCAGCAGGGAGTGGGGAGACAATCAGCCCCGGCATTTT

d_gene: TRBD1
j_gene: TRBJ2-5
abundance: NA
v_gene: TRBV9
CDR3aa: CASSVVQGGQETQYF
CDR3nt: TGTGCCAGCAGCGTAGTACAGGGGGGCCAAGAGACCCAGTACTTC

d_gene: NA
j_gene: TRBJ1-4
abundance: NA
v_gene: TRBV6-5
CDR3aa: CASSYGGIGEKLFF
CDR3nt: TGTGCCAGCAGTTACGGAGGGATTGGGGAAAAACTGTTTTTT

d_gene: TRBD2
j_gene: TRBJ2-3
abundance: few
v_gene: TRBV9
CDR3aa: CASSVVVAGGPDTQYF
CDR3nt: TGTGCCAGCAGCGTAGTGGTAGCGGGAGGGCCAGATACGCAGTATTTT

d_gene: TRBD2
j_gene: TRBJ2-5
abundance: NA
v_gene: TRBV6-5
CDR3aa: CASRVSGLQQETQYF
CDR3nt: TGTGCCAGCAGAGTTAGCGGGCTGCAACAAGAGACCCAGTACTTC

d_gene: TRBD2
j_gene: TRBJ2-4
abundance: NA
v_gene: TRBV7-2
CDR3aa: CASSWGLAENIQYF
CDR3nt: TGTGCCAGCAGCTGGGGACTAGCGGAAAACATTCAGTACTTC

d_gene: TRBD1
j_gene: TRBJ2-1
abundance: NA
v_gene: TRBV7-9
CDR3aa: CASSKSTGLNEQFF
CDR3nt: TGTGCCAGCAGCAAATCGACAGGGTTAAATGAGCAGTTCTTC

d_gene: NA
j_gene: TRBJ1-2
abundance: NA
v_gene: TRBV5-1
CDR3aa: CASSLEGWNGYTF
CDR3nt: TGCGCCAGCAGCTTGGAGGGGTGGAATGGCTACACCTTC

d_gene: TRBD1
j_gene: TRBJ1-1
abundance: NA
v_gene: TRBV4-1
CDR3aa: CASSQAGTSGGTEAFF
CDR3nt: TGCGCCAGCAGCCAGGCCGGGACTTCAGGGGGCACTGAAGCTTTCTTT

d_gene: TRBD1
j_gene: TRBJ2-5
abundance: NA
v_gene: TRBV4-2
CDR3aa: CASSQTPGQQETQYF
CDR3nt: TGTGCCAGCAGCCAAACTCCGGGACAGCAAGAGACCCAGTACTTC

d_gene: NA
j_gene: TRBJ2-3
abundance: few
v_gene: TRBV20-1
CDR3aa: CSARSTDTQYF
CDR3nt: TGCAGTGCGAGGTCCACAGATACGCAGTATTTT

d_gene: NA
j_gene: TRBJ1-6
abundance: NA
v_gene: TRBV6-6
CDR3aa: CASSYRPPGDSPLHF
CDR3nt: TGTGCCAGCAGTTACCGCCCCCCTGGAGATTCACCCCTCCACTTT